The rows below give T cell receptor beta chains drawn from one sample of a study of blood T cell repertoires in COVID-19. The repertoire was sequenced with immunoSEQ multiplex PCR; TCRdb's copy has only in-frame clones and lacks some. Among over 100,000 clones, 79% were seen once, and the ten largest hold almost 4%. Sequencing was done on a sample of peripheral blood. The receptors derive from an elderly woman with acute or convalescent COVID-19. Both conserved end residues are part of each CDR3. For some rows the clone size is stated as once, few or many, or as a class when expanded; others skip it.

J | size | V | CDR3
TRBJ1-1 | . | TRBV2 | CASSRTGMNTEAFF
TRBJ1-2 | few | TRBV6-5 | CASRAGTGVDYGYTF
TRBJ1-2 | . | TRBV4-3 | CASSRTGGDYGYTF
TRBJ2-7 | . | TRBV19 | CATGRGAYEQYF
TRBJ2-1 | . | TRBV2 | CASRGGPLTSGITASYNEQFF
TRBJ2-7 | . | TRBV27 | CASRLTGRAYEQYF
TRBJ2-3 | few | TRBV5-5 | CASSPSADRIGADTQYF
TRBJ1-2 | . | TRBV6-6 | CASLTPGTGYGYTF
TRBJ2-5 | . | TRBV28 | CASSFNSLETQYF
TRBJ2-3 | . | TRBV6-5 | CASSYSLAGLSDTQYF
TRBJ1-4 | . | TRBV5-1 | CASSLTGVNEKLFF
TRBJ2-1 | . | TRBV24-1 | CATSEPLGTGNNEQFF
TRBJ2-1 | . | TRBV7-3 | CASSPSQGSYNEQFF
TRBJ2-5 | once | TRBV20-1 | CSGAFETQYF
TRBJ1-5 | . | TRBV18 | CASSGDSSHQPQHF
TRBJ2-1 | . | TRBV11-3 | CASSLVSRGEQFF
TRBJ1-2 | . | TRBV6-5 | CASRVTGLNYGYTF
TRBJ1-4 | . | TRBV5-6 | CASNPRGGKLFF
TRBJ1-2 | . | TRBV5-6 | CASSSPNKDSLF
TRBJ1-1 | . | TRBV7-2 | CASSQTGRGAFF
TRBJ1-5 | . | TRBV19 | CASSMTKARVGQPQHF
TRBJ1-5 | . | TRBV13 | CASSRGSNQPQHF
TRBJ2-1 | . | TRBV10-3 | CAISSENEQFF
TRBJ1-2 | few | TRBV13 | CASSFGARVSGYTF
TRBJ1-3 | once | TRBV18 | CASSLENTIYF
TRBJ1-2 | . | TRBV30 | CAWSRGLDGYTF
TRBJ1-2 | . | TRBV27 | CASSLSATWGSFDYGYTF
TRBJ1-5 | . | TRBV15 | CATSRDSLNQPQHF
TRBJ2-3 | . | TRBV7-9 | CASSSGTGADTQYF
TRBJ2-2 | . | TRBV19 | CASSPHPALVTGELFF
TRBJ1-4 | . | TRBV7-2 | CASSGQAVGEKLFF
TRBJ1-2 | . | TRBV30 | CAWSLSGQGVGYTF
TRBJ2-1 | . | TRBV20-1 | CSARRDNEQFF
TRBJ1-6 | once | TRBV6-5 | CASSRQQSPLHF
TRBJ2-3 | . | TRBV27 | CASSLRRGGTDTQYF
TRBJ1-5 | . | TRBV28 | CASSNRGSQHF
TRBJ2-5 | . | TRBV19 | CASSINPQETQYF
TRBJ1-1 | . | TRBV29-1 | CSVEVWPVNTEAFF
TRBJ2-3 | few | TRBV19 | CASSIRGTGLGWTQYF
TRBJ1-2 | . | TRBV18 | CASSPGQGGESYGYTF
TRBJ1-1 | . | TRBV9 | CASSVGQANTEAFF
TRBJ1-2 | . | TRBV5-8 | CASSFRTGAVANYGYTF
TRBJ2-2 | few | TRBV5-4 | CASSGTGNTGELFF
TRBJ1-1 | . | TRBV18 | CASSPFGGRANTEAFF
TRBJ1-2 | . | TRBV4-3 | CASSQRDRGRDGYTF
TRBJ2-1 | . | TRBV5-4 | CASRSAGGQNNEQFF
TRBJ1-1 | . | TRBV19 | CASGPTGGETEAFF
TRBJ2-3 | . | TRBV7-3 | CASSLYGGGEDTQYF
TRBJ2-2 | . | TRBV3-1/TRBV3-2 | CASSQGQQGNTGELFF
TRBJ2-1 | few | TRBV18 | CASSPTRSNEQFF
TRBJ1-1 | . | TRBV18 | CASSPEPGQGLTEAFF
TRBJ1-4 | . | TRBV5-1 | CASSSDPGQGSEKLFF